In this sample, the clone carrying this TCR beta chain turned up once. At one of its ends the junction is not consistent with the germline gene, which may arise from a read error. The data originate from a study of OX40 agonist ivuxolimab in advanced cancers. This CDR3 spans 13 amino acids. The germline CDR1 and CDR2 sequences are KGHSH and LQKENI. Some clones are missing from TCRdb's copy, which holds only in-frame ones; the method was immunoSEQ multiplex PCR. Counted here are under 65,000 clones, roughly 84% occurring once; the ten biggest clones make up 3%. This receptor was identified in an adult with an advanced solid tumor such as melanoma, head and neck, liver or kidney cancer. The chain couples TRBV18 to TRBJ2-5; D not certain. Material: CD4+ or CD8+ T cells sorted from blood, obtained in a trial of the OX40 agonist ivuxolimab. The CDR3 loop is CASSPGPEEIQYF. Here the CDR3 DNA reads TGTGCCAGCTCACCCGGACCCGAAGAGATCCAGTACTTC.